These 7 T cell receptor beta chains were all obtained from the same sample, sequenced in a study of T cells in Graves' hyperthyroidism and ophthalmopathy. Amplified TCR beta CDR3 regions derived from RNA transcripts. The HTBI primer set was used in a first-round RT-PCR of the TCR CDR3. In TCRdb, the multiplex PCR reads were re-called with MiXCR into one record per CDR3 protein. The sample contains approximately 400,000 distinct CDR3 sequences, approximately 19% of which appear only once. Source material: blood. These receptors were collected from a woman between 18 and 30 years old with Graves' hyperthyroidism.

This clonotype came up many times. CDR3 in DNA: TGCGCCAGCAGCCAAGTCTCCCGGACAGAGGGCAACTATGGCTACACCTTC. Its protein product is CASSQVSRTEGNYGYTF. The rearrangement uses TRBV4-1 and TRBJ1-2, with D maybe TRBD1 (6 bases). Trimming took 1 base from V and 2 from J, leaving 17 bases between them. The length of the CDR3 is 17 residues. CDR1 is MGHRA and CDR2 is YSYEKL in the germline V gene.

This clonotype was counted many times. The chain recombines TRBV7-2 with TRBJ2-7; no clear D gene. Germline V gene lookup returns CDR1 SGHTA and CDR2 FQGNSA. This CDR3 is 13 amino acids long. V was cut by 1 base and J by 7 bases, with 11 bases left in between. DNA of the CDR3: TGTGCCAGCAGCTTAGGAGTGGTTCGGGAGCAGTACTTC. It is translated as CASSLGVVREQYF.

This clonotype was detected many times. CDR3: CASSLYRDYGYTF. In DNA form, the CDR3 reads TGTGCCAGCAGTTTGTACAGGGACTATGGCTACACCTTC. The chain has TRBV27 and TRBJ1-2; TRBD1 is a possible D gene (6 bases). Germline CDR1 reads MNHEY; CDR2 reads SMNVEV (reference sequence). The CDR3 contains 13 residues. With 3 bases removed from V and 3 bases from J, the gap between germline ends came to 8 bases.

This clonotype was counted at least ten times. The J gene is TRBJ2-7, the V gene TRBV7-9, with D unclear. Germline V gene sequence: CDR1 SEHNR, CDR2 FQNEAQ (reference sequence). The CDR3 is 13 amino acids. V dropped 5 bases and J dropped 11 bases, with 19 bases sitting between them. This CDR3 reads CASSGLAGVNKYF. CDR3 bases: TGTGCCAGCAGCGGGTTAGCTGGGGTAAATAAGTACTTC.

This clonotype was seen many times. The chain recombines TRBV6-1 with TRBJ2-7; D gene unclear. V dropped 6 bases and J dropped 0 bases, with 9 bases sitting between them. The CDR3 runs 13 residues. Looked up from germline, CDR1 is MNHNS and CDR2 is SASEGT. CDR3 loop: CASRATPSYEQYF. The CDR3 DNA is TGTGCCAGCAGGGCTACCCCCTCCTACGAGCAGTACTTC.

This clonotype was observed at least ten times. This chain connects TRBV12-3 or TRBV12-4 to TRBJ2-7; no clear D gene. The CDR3 has 13 amino acids. V lost 4 bases to trimming and J lost 1 base, with 8 bases between them. Here the CDR3 reads CASSSKGSYEQYF. The CDR3 nucleotides are TGTGCCAGCAGTTCGAAGGGTTCCTACGAGCAGTACTTC.

This clonotype was seen repeatedly, ten times or more. The V gene is TRBV6-5, the J gene TRBJ2-7; 8 bases align to TRBD2. CDR1 and CDR2 (germline): MNHEY, SVGAGI. Germline trimming cut 6 bases from V and 4 bases from J; bases unmatched to any gene: 5. CDR3 length: 13 amino acids. This chain's CDR3 is CASSGGEVYEQYF. As DNA, the CDR3 is TGTGCCAGCAGCGGGGGGGAAGTTTACGAGCAGTACTTC.